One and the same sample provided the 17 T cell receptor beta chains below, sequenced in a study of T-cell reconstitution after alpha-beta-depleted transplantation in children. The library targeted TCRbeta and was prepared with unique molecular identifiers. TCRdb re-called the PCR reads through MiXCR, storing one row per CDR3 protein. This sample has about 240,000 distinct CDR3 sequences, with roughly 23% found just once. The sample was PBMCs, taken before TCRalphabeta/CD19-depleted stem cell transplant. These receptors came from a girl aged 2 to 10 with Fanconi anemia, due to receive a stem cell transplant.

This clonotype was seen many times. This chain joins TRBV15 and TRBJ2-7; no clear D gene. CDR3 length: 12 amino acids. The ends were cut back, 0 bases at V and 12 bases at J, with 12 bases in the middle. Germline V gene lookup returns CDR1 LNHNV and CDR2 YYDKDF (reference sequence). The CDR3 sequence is CATSRDRGWMYF. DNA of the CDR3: TGTGCCACCAGCAGAGATCGAGGCTGGATGTACTTC.

DNA for the CDR3: TGTGCCTTCTGTTTCGGGAGGTTCTTGGCGGGGGCCCACACCGGGGAGCTGTTTTTT. This gives the protein CAFCFGRFLAGAHTGELFF. The V gene is TRBV2, the J gene TRBJ2-2; weak D call: TRBD2 (7 bases). Trimming pared 11 bases from V and 3 bases from J, leaving 31 bases between. CDR1 SNHLY and CDR2 FYNNEI come from the germline V gene. CDR3 length: 19 residues.

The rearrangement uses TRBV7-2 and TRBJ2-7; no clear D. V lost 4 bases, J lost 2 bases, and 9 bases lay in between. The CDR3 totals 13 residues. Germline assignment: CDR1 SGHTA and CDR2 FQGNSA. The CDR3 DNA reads TGTGCCAGCAGCTCTTCAGTGACCTACGAGCAGTACTTC. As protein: CASSSSVTYEQYF.

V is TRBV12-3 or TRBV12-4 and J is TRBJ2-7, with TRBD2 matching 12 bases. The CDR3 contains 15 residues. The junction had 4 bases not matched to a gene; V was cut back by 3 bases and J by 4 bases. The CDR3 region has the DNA TGTGCCAGCAGTTTGACTAGCGGGAGACCGTACGAGCAGTACTTC. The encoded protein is CASSLTSGRPYEQYF.

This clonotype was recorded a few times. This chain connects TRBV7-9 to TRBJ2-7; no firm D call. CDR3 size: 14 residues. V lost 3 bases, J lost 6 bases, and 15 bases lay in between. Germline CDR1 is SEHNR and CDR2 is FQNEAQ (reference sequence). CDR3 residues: CASSFGPSSSEQYF. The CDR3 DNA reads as TGTGCCAGCAGCTTCGGACCTTCGAGCAGCGAGCAGTACTTC.

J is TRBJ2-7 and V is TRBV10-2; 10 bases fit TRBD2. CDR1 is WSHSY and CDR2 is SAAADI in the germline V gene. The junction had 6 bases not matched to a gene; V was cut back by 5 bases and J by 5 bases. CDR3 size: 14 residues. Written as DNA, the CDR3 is TGCGCCAGCAGTAAGCGGGAGGGCCTCAACGAGCAGTACTTC. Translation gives CASSKREGLNEQYF.

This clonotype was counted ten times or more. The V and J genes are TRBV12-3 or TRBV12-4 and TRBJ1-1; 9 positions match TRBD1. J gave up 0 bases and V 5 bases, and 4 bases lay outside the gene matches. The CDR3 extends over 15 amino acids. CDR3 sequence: CASSLTGGLNTEAFF. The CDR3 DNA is TGTGCCAGCAGTCTTACAGGGGGCTTGAACACTGAAGCTTTCTTT.

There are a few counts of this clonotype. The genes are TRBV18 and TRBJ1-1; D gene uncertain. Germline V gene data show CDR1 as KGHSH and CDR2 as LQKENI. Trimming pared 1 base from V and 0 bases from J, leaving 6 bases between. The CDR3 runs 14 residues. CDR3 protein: CASSPLPVNTEAFF. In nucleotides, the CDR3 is TGTGCCAGCTCACCACTGCCGGTGAACACTGAAGCTTTCTTT.

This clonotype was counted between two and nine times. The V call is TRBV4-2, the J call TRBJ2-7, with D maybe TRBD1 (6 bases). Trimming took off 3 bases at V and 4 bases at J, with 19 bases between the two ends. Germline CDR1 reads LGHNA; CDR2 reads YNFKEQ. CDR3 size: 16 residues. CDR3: CASSQLQGSHAYEQYF. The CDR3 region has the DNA TGTGCCAGCAGCCAGCTACAGGGAAGTCACGCTTACGAGCAGTACTTC.

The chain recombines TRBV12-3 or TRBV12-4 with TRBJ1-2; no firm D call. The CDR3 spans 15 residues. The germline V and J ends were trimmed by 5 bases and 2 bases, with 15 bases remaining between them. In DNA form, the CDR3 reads TGTGCCAGCAGTCCGACGGGAAGGGTGAACTATGGCTACACCTTC. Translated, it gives CASSPTGRVNYGYTF.

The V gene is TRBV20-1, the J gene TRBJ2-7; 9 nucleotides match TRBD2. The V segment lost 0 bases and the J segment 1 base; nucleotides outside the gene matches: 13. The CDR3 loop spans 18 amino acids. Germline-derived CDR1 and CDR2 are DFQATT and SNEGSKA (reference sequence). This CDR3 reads CSARDRVPSGTTSYEQYF. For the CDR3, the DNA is TGCAGTGCTAGAGATCGGGTTCCTAGCGGGACTACGTCCTACGAGCAGTACTTC.

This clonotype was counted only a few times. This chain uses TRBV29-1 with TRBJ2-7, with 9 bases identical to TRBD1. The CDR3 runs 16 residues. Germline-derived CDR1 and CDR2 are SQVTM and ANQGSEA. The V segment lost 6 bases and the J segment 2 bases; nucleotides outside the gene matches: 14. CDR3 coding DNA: TGCAGCGTCGGAAAGTGGGGGGGACAGGGAGCCTACGAGCAGTACTTC. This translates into CSVGKWGGQGAYEQYF.

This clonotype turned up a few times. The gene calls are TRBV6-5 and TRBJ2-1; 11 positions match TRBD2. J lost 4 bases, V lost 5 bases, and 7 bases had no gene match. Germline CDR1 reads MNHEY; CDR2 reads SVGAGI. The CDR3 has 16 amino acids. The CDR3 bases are TGTGCCAGCAGTCCCCCTCTAGCGGGGGGTTACAATGAGCAGTTCTTC. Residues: CASSPPLAGGYNEQFF.

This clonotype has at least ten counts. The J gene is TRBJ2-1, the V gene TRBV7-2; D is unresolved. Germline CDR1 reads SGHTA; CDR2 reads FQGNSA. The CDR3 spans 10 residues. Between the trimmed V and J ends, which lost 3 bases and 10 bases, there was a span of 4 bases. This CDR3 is CASSLGEQFF. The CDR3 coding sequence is TGTGCCAGCAGCTTGGGGGAGCAGTTCTTC.

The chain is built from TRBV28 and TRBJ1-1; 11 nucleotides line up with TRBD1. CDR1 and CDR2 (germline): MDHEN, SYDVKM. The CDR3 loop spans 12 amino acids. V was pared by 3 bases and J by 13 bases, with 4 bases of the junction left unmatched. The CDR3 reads CASSLDRGHVFF. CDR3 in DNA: TGTGCCAGCAGTTTGGACAGGGGGCACGTTTTCTTT.

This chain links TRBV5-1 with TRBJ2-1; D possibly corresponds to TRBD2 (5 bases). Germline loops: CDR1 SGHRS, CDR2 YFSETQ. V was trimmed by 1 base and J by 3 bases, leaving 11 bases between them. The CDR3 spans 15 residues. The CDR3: CASSLRGDGYNEQFF. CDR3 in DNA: TGCGCCAGCAGCTTGCGGGGAGACGGCTACAATGAGCAGTTCTTC. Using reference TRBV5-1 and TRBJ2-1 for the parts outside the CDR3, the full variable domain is KAGVTQTPRYLIKTRGQQVTLSCSPISGHRSVSWYQQTPGQGLQFLFEYFSETQRNKGNFPGRFSGRQFSNSRSEMNVSTLELGDSALYLCASSLRGDGYNEQFFGPGTRLTVL.

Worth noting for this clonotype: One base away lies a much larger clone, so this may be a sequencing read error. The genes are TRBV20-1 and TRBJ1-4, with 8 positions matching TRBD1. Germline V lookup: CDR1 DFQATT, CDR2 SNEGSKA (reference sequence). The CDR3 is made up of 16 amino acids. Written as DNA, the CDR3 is TGCTGTGCTAGAGATTTTGCAGGGGGCACTAATGAAAAACTGTTTTTT. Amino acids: CCARDFAGGTNEKLFF.